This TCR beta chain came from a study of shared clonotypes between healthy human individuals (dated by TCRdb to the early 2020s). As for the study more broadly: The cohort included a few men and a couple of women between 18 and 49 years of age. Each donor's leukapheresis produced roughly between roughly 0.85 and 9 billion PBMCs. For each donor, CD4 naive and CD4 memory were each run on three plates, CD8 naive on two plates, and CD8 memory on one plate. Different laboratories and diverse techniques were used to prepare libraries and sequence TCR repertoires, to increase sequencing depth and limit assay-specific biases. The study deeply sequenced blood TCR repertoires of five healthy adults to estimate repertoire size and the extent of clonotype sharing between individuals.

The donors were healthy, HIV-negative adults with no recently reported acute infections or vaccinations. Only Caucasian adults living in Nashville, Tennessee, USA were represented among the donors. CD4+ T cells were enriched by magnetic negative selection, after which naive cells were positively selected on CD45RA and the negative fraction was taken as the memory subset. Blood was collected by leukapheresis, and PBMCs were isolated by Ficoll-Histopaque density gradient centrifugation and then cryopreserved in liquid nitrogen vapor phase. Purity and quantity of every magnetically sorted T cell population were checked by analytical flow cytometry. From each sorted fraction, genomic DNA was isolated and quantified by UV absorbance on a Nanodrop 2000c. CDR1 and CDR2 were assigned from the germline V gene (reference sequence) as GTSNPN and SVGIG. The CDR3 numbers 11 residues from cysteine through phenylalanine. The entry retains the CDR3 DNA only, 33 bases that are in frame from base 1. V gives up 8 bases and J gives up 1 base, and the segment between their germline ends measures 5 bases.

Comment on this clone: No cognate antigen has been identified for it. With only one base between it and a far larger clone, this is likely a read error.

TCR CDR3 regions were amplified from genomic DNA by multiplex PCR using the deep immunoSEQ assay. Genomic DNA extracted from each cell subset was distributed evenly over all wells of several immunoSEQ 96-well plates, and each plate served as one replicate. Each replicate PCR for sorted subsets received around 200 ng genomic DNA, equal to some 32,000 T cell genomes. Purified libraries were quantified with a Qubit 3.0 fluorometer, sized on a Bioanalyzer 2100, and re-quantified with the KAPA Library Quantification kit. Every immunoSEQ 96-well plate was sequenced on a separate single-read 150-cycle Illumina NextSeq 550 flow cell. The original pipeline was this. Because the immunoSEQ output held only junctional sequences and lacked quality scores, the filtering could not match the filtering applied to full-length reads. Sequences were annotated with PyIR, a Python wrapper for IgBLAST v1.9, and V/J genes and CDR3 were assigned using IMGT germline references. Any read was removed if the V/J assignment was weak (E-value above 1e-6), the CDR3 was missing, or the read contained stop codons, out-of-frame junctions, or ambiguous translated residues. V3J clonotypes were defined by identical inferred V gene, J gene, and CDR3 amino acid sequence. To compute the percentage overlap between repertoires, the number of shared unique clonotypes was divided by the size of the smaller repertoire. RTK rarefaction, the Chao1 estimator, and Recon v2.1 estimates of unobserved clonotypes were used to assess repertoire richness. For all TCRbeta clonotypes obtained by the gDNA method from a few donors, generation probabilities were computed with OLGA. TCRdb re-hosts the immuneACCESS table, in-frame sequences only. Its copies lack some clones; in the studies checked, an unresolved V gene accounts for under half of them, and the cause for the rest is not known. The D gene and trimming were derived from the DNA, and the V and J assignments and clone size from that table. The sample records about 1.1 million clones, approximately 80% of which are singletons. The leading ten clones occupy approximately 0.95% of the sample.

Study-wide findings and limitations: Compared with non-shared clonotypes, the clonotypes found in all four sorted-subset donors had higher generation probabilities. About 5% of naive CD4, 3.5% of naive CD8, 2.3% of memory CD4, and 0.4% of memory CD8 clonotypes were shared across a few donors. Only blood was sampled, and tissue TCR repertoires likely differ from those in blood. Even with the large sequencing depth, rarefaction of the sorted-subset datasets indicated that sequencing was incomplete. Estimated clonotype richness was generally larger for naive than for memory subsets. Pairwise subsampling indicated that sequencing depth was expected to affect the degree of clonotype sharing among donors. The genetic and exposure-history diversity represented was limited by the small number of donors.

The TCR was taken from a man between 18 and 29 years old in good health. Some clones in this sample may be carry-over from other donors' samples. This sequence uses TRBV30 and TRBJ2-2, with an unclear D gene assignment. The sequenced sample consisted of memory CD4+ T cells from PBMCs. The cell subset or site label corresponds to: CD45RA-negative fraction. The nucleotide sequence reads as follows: TGTGCCACAAGGAACACCGGGGAGCTGTTTTTT. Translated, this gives CATRNTGELFF. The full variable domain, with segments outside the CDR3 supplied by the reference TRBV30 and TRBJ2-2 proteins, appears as SQTIHQWPATLVQPVGSPLSLECTVEGTSNPNLYWYRQAAGRGLQLLFYSVGIGQISSEVPQNLSASRPQDRQFILSSKKLLLSDSGFYLCATRNTGELFFGEGSRLTVL.